This is a list of T cell receptor beta chains from one sample in a study of cytomegalovirus exposure and HLA in healthy donors. TCRdb's copy holds only in-frame clones and misses some; the assay was immunoSEQ multiplex PCR. The table shows some 160,000 clones, with 65% to 85% occurring only once. Sequenced sample: PBMCs. The receptors shown here come from a woman aged 18-29 years in good health and CMV-seronegative. Each CDR3 is given with its conserved first and last residue. A D gene is named only where the DNA matches it firmly. Size is omitted from some rows. Given values are once, few, many or a class for expanded clones.

d_gene	v_gene	abundance	j_gene	CDR3aa
NA	TRBV9	NA	TRBJ1-1	CASSVGRGAITEAFF
NA	TRBV11-3	NA	TRBJ2-1	CASGWSNEQFF
TRBD2	TRBV18	NA	TRBJ2-5	CASSPRSGARETQYF
TRBD1	TRBV11-2	NA	TRBJ2-7	CASSFFGTETYEQYF
NA	TRBV21-1	NA	TRBJ2-1	CASSKAPDSTYNEQFF
NA	TRBV5-1	NA	TRBJ2-7	CASSLRQASSWQYF
NA	TRBV11-2	once	TRBJ2-5	CASSSGDSGSVQETQYF
NA	TRBV28	NA	TRBJ1-5	CASSHNQPQHF
NA	TRBV7-8	NA	TRBJ2-7	CASSLVGGLSSYEQYF
TRBD1	TRBV6-6	NA	NA	CASSRPQGQNYEQYF
TRBD2	TRBV6-1	NA	TRBJ2-2	CASIQAGAGELFF
NA	TRBV7-2	NA	TRBJ1-2	CASSFGIAGYTF
TRBD2	TRBV5-4	NA	TRBJ2-5	CASSVPGLEGETQYF
NA	TRBV28	once	TRBJ1-2	CASNVLRDTYGYTF
TRBD1	TRBV6-5	few	TRBJ1-2	CASSRQGAYGYTF
NA	TRBV28	NA	TRBJ2-2	CASSFGVKTGELFF
TRBD1	TRBV19	NA	TRBJ1-3	CASWDRGISGNTIYF
NA	TRBV10-2	NA	TRBJ2-7	CASSSNPYGSSYEQYF
NA	TRBV19	few	TRBJ1-1	CATRRAQGWPEAFF
NA	TRBV5-1	NA	TRBJ2-2	CASSPRQGLTGELFF
NA	TRBV5-1	NA	TRBJ1-4	CASRTQGRGNEKLFF
NA	TRBV27	NA	TRBJ2-7	CASSSLQGLGEQYF
NA	TRBV29-1	NA	TRBJ1-2	CSVAGQKSGYTF
TRBD1	TRBV2	NA	TRBJ1-4	CASRDRGPTNEKLFF
TRBD2	TRBV7-9	NA	TRBJ2-1	CSSSSVGTRVLRGQFF
NA	TRBV5-6	NA	TRBJ1-2	CASSGGNIGHGYTF
NA	TRBV27	NA	TRBJ1-1	CASRMSGNTEAFF
NA	TRBV7-3	once	TRBJ2-1	CASSLTTEGSQFF
TRBD2	TRBV5-1	NA	TRBJ2-1	CASSWTSGSPSYNEQFF
NA	TRBV13	NA	TRBJ1-5	CASSLGGPNQPQHF
TRBD2	TRBV19	once	NA	CASSRLAGSCEQYF
NA	TRBV25-1	NA	TRBJ1-6	CASANRGDSPLHF
NA	TRBV5-1	NA	TRBJ1-2	CASSLGDGRSEGYTF
NA	TRBV28	once	TRBJ2-7	CAIADRAYEQYF
TRBD2	TRBV10-1	NA	TRBJ2-2	CASSDSGLAGGSYGELFF
NA	TRBV5-8	NA	TRBJ1-2	CASSFGSRQIYGYTF
NA	TRBV7-2	NA	TRBJ1-4	CASSSPGTRPLNEKLFF
TRBD1	TRBV18	NA	TRBJ1-2	CASSPGTDSNYGYTF
NA	TRBV5-1	NA	TRBJ1-2	CASSLDPTGSYGYTF
NA	TRBV29-1	NA	TRBJ2-1	CSTDRDKYNEQFF
NA	TRBV7-8	NA	TRBJ2-5	CASSFDRKETQYF
NA	TRBV18	once	TRBJ2-3	CASSPPLSSTDTQYF
TRBD1	TRBV7-9	NA	TRBJ2-3	CASSQGDRGLGDTQYF
TRBD1	TRBV27	NA	TRBJ2-5	CASGRDRDTIGAQKTPQYF
NA	TRBV6-1	NA	TRBJ2-1	CASSEREGGGPRNEQFF
NA	TRBV6-1	NA	TRBJ1-3	CASSPTGFSGNTIYF
TRBD1	TRBV29-1	NA	TRBJ2-5	CSVRDRVRTETQYF
TRBD1	TRBV5-1	NA	TRBJ1-1	CASSLTGQGNTEAFF
NA	TRBV15	NA	TRBJ2-1	CATSGRDAQFF
TRBD1	TRBV29-1	NA	TRBJ2-5	CSVDDRGPETQYF
NA	TRBV18	NA	TRBJ2-2	CASSPGQSNTGELFF
NA	TRBV19	NA	TRBJ2-5	CASSSTAQETQYF
NA	TRBV11-3	once	TRBJ2-2	CASSLEVSSTGELFF
TRBD1	TRBV2	NA	TRBJ1-2	CASSDSDRGLGYGYTF
NA	TRBV7-9	NA	TRBJ2-3	CASSFQADTQYF
NA	TRBV7-6	NA	TRBJ1-1	CASSSTVLNTEAFF
TRBD1	TRBV5-1	NA	TRBJ1-3	CASSFLGQGAVDTIYF
NA	TRBV6-6	NA	TRBJ2-3	CASTTSTSTDTQYF
NA	TRBV5-1	NA	TRBJ2-3	CASSLAPIAIYSTDTQYF